Here is one T cell receptor beta chain with its context. The table came from immunoSEQ multiplex PCR; TCRdb's copy has only in-frame clones and leaves some out. The data contain 300,000 to 450,000 clones, approximately 90% of them singletons. This sample stems from a study of blood T cell repertoires in COVID-19. The germline V gene encodes CDR1 SNHLY and CDR2 FYNNEI. The germline V and J ends were trimmed by 0 bases and 7 bases, with 12 bases remaining between them. This CDR3 region has 14 residues. This TCR was sampled from a woman aged 18-29 years who had recovered from COVID-19. The chain uses TRBV2 and TRBJ1-2; no reliable D call. The specimen sequenced was PBMCs or T cells enriched from blood (not recorded which). The CDR3 loop is CASSEASQLGGYTF. The CDR3 DNA sequence: TGTGCCAGCAGTGAAGCGAGCCAGCTAGGTGGCTACACCTTC.